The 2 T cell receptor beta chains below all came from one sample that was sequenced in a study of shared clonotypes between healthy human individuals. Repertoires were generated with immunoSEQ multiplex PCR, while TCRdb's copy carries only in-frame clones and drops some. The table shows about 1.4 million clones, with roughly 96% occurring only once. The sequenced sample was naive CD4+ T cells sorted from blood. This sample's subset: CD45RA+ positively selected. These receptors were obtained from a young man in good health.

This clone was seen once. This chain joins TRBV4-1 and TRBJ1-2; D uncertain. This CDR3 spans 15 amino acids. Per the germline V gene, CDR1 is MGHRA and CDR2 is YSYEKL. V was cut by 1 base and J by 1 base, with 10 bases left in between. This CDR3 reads CASSQVTAFNYGYTF. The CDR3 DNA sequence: TGCGCCAGCAGCCAAGTAACAGCCTTTAACTATGGCTACACCTTC.

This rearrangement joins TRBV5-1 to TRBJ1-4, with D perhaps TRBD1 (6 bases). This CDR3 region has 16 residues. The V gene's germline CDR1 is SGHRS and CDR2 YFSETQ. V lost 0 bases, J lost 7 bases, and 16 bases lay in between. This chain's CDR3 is CASSLEGGRISEKLFF. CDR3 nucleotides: TGCGCCAGCAGCTTGGAGGGGGGGCGCATCTCTGAAAAACTGTTTTTT. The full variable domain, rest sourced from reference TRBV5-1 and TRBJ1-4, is KAGVTQTPRYLIKTRGQQVTLSCSPISGHRSVSWYQQTPGQGLQFLFEYFSETQRNKGNFPGRFSGRQFSNSRSEMNVSTLELGDSALYLCASSLEGGRISEKLFFGSGTQLSVL.